Below, 2 T cell receptor beta chains from the same sample are listed, as sequenced in a study of blood T cells in healthy people across ages. Then a second PCR, running roughly 6 to 11 cycles, was carried out with a sample-barcoded 5' primer and a J-beta primer mix. From the 5' RACE reads, TCRdb called clonotypes with MiXCR, one entry per CDR3 protein. The profile covers more than 500,000 distinct CDR3 sequences, with roughly a quarter appearing a single time and approximately 17% taken by the ten largest. Sequenced sample: blood. The receptors come from a woman aged 70 to 79 in good health.

Comment on this clonotype: The junction departs from the called germline gene at one end, perhaps through a read error. The chain uses TRBV24-1 and TRBJ1-4; 12 bases agree with TRBD1. Germline V gene data show CDR1 as KGHDR and CDR2 as SFDVKD. The CDR3 runs 23 residues. The CDR3 nucleotides read TGCGCCACCAGTGACCTTCTTTCTACTAGGGACAGGGGGCGGAGAACGGCTAATGAAAAACTGTTTTTT. Its protein product is CATSDLLSTRDRGRRTANEKLFF.

This clonotype appeared a few times. The chain has TRBV25-1 and TRBJ1-2, with 12 bases that match TRBD1. CDR1 and CDR2 from the germline V gene are MGHDK and SYGVNS. The length of the CDR3 is 16 residues. V was pared by 6 bases and J by 3 bases, with 8 bases of the junction left unmatched. CDR3 sequence: CASRGDRGPWDYGYTF. In DNA form, the CDR3 reads TGTGCCAGCAGGGGGGACAGGGGGCCGTGGGACTATGGCTACACCTTC.